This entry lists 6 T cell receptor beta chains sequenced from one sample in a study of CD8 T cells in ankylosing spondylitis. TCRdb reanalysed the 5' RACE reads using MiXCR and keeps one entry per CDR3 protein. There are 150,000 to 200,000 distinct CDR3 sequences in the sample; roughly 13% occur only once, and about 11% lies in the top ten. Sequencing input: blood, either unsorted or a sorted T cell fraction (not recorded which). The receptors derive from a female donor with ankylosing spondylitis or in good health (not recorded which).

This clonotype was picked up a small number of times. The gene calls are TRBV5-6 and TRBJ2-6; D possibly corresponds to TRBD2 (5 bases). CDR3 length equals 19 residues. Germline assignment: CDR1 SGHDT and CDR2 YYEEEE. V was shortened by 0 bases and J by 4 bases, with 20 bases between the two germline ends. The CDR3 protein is CASSLVGGWRIGGANVLTF. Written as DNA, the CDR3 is TGTGCCAGCAGCTTGGTTGGTGGATGGAGGATAGGGGGGGCCAACGTCCTGACTTTC.

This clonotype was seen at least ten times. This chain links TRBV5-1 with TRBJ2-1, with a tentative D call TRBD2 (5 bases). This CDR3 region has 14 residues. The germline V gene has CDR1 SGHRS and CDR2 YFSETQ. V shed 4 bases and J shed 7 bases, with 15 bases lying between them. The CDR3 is CASSPTISLNEQFF. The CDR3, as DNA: TGCGCCAGCAGCCCGACTATTTCACTGAATGAGCAGTTCTTC.

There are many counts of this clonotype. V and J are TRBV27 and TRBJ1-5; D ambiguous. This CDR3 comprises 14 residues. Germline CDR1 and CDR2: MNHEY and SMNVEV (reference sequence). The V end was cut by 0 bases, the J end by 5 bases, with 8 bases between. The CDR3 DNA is TGTGCCAGCAGTTTATCTGGCCCATATCAGCCCCAGCATTTT. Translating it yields CASSLSGPYQPQHF.

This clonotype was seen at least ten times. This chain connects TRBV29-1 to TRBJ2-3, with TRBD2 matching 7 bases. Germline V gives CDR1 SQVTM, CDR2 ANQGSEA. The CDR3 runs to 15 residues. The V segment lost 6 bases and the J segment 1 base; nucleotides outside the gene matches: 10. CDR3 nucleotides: TGCAGCGTCTCCCGAGCGGGGAAAGGCACAGATACGCAGTATTTT. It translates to CSVSRAGKGTDTQYF.

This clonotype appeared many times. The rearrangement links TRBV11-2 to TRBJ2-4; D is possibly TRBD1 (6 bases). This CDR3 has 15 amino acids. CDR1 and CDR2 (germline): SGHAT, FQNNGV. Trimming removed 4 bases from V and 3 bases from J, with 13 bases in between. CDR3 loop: CASSSIRDIKNIQYF. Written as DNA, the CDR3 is TGTGCCAGCAGCTCCATCCGGGACATCAAAAACATTCAGTACTTC.

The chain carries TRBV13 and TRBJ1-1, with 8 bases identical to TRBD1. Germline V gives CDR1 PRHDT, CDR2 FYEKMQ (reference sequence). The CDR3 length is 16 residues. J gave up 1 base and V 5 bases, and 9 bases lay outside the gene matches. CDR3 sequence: CASSESAGTGNTEAFF. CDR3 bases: TGTGCCAGCAGCGAATCCGCCGGGACAGGGAACACTGAAGCTTTCTTT. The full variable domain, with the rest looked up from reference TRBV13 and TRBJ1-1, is AAGVIQSPRHLIKEKRETATLKCYPIPRHDTVYWYQQGPGQDPQFLISFYEKMQSDKGSIPDRFSAQQFSDYHSELNMSSLELGDSALYFCASSESAGTGNTEAFFGQGTRLTVV.